This note documents a single TCR beta chain sequence. Its antigen remains unknown. V lost 5 bases and J 1 base, leaving 8 bases between the germline ends. The CDR3 totals 13 residues. Germline V gives CDR1 KGHSH, CDR2 LQKENI. The sample belongs to a study of cytomegalovirus exposure and HLA in healthy donors. Study-level findings and limits: In a later analysis, a genetic analysis reported fewer productive-TCR N-insertions in an Asian-associated ancestry cluster than the cohort average. Presence/absence analyses rested on an assumption that sequencing depth was roughly uniform across donors. It was in a later analysis that TCR association rates were seen to vary by HLA locus, highest for DRB1 and lowest for HLA-C.

PCR was performed using 60 Vbeta and 13 Jbeta primers. The repertoire was sequenced with immunoSEQ multiplex PCR; TCRdb's copy has only in-frame clones and lacks some. The sample records 150,000 to 200,000 clones, about 64% being singletons. The receptor's source is a man between 45 and 60 years old in good health and CMV-seronegative. The material sequenced was PBMCs. The V gene is TRBV18, the J gene TRBJ1-1, with D unresolved. The CDR3: CASSSSENTEAFF. The CDR3 bases are TGTGCCAGCTCATCTAGTGAGAACACTGAAGCTTTCTTT.